Presented here are 30 T cell receptor beta chains from one specimen sequenced in a study of T cells in Graves' hyperthyroidism and ophthalmopathy. Researchers took RNA transcripts and amplified the TCR beta CDR3 regions from them. Carried out on the TCR CDR3, a first-round RT-PCR used the HTBI primer set. TCRdb itself ran the multiplex PCR reads through MiXCR, one entry per CDR3 protein. The data hold about 350,000 distinct CDR3 sequences, with 14% observed a single time. Sequenced sample: blood. Receptor source: a young woman with Graves' hyperthyroidism.

This clonotype has at least ten counts. This rearrangement joins TRBV28 to TRBJ2-7, with TRBD1 matching over 7 bases. V trimming: 6 bases; J trimming: 2 bases; junction bases outside the gene matches: 1. The germline gives CDR1 MDHEN, CDR2 SYDVKM. This CDR3 comprises 12 residues. For the CDR3, the DNA is TGTGCCAGCAGGGGACAGCCCTACGAGCAGTACTTC. Amino acids: CASRGQPYEQYF.

This clonotype was counted ten times or more. The chain is built from TRBV2 and TRBJ2-7; 9 nucleotides align to TRBD1. This CDR3 comprises 14 residues. J gave up 5 bases and V 7 bases, and 9 bases lay outside the gene matches. CDR1 SNHLY and CDR2 FYNNEI come from the germline V gene. The CDR3 here is CASKPGQGLNEQYF. CDR3 nucleotide sequence: TGTGCCAGCAAGCCGGGACAGGGCTTAAACGAGCAGTACTTC.

Only a few counts were recorded for this clonotype. This chain uses TRBV7-9 with TRBJ2-5; 9 bases are shared with TRBD2. CDR1 and CDR2 (germline): SEHNR, FQNEAQ (reference sequence). V shed 7 bases and J 2 bases; nucleotides not matched to a gene: 11. The CDR3 spans 16 residues. CDR3 DNA sequence: TGTGCCAGCACCCGGGGTCGACTAGCGGCACAAGAGACCCAGTACTTC. Translated, it gives CASTRGRLAAQETQYF. Combining the CDR3 with reference TRBV7-9 and TRBJ2-5 gives the whole variable domain DTGVSQNPRHKITKRGQNVTFRCDPISEHNRLYWYRQTLGQGPEFLTYFQNEAQLEKSRLLSDRFSAERPKGSFSTLEIQRTEQGDSAMYLCASTRGRLAAQETQYFGPGTRLLVL.

In its sample, this clonotype was seen a few times. The V call is TRBV28, the J call TRBJ1-2; no reliable D call. Germline values: CDR1 MDHEN, CDR2 SYDVKM. This CDR3 is 15 amino acids long. With 6 bases removed from V and 4 bases from J, the gap between germline ends came to 18 bases. CDR3 sequence (DNA): TGTGCCAGCAGCTTCCGGGCAGCGGAGATCTATGGCTACACCTTC. Protein product: CASSFRAAEIYGYTF.

This chain uses TRBV9 with TRBJ2-1, with D unresolved. Germline assignment: CDR1 SGDLS and CDR2 YYNGEE. The CDR3 extends over 16 amino acids. The ends were cut back, 1 base at V and 4 bases at J, with 15 bases in the middle. The CDR3 sequence is CASSVLGASRYNEQFF. CDR3 nucleotide sequence: TGTGCCAGCAGCGTACTCGGTGCATCACGGTACAATGAGCAGTTCTTC.

This chain joins TRBV20-1 and TRBJ2-2, with a weak D call TRBD2 (6 bases). The CDR3 covers 13 residues. CDR1 and CDR2 (germline): DFQATT, SNEGSKA (reference sequence). V gave up 6 bases and J gave up 5 bases, with 13 bases separating them. CDR3 DNA sequence: TGCAGTGCAACCGCCGCGGGAACCGGGGAGCTGTTTTTT. Translation: CSATAAGTGELFF.

This clonotype was found many times. The chain combines TRBV20-1 with TRBJ2-1; TRBD2 matches 10 bases. With 5 bases clipped from V and 14 bases from J, the junction kept 9 bases outside the gene matches. This CDR3 contains 12 residues. CDR1 is DFQATT, CDR2 SNEGSKA, per germline (reference sequence). CDR3 coding DNA: TGCAGTGCTTTCGTCAGCGGGAGGGAGGAGTTCTTC. As protein: CSAFVSGREEFF.

Remarks on this clonotype: One end of the junction varies from germline; a read error may be responsible. V usage is TRBV20-1 and J usage is TRBJ2-1; D ambiguous. CDR3 length: 18 amino acids. CDR1 and CDR2 from the germline V gene are DFQATT and SNEGSKA (reference sequence). The CDR3 bases are TGCAGTGCCAGAGGCGTGGGGAAAGACGGAAGCTCCTACAATGAGCAGTTCTTC. It specifies CSARGVGKDGSSYNEQFF.

V and J are TRBV20-1 and TRBJ1-2; D perhaps matches TRBD1 (6 bases). Germline V gene data show CDR1 as DFQATT and CDR2 as SNEGSKA (reference sequence). Trimming removed 4 bases at V and 4 bases at J, with 10 bases between. The CDR3 length is 12 residues. The chain's CDR3 is CSATTGSYGYTF. The CDR3, as DNA: TGCAGTGCTACGACAGGCTCCTATGGCTACACCTTC.

This clonotype was detected only a few times. CDR3 region: CAWSADRRTEAFF. The CDR3 DNA is TGTGCCTGGAGTGCTGACAGGAGAACTGAAGCTTTCTTT. The genes are TRBV30 and TRBJ1-1; the D gene is possibly TRBD1 (6 bases). Germline CDR1 GTSNPN, CDR2 SVGIG (reference sequence). V was pared by 1 base and J by 5 bases, with 11 bases between. The CDR3 runs 13 residues.

This clonotype was seen once. V usage is TRBV6-1 and J usage is TRBJ2-2; 9 positions agree with TRBD2. The CDR3 runs to 15 residues. Germline V gene lookup returns CDR1 MNHNS and CDR2 SASEGT. The V gene end was trimmed by 5 bases and the J gene end by 9 bases; junction bases not matched to a gene: 10. For the CDR3, the DNA is TGTGCCAGCAGTCAAACGACTAGCGGTGGCCGGGAGCTGTTTTTT. Translated: CASSQTTSGGRELFF.

This clonotype was counted ten times or more. The rearrangement uses TRBV30 and TRBJ1-1, with unresolved D. CDR3 length equals 13 residues. The V gene's germline CDR1 is GTSNPN and CDR2 SVGIG (reference sequence). V was trimmed by 1 base and J by 1 base, leaving 7 bases between them. The CDR3 sequence is CAWSEDGNTEAFF. The CDR3 nucleotides are TGTGCCTGGAGTGAAGACGGGAACACTGAAGCTTTCTTT.

This clonotype was seen at least ten times. The chain combines TRBV6-1 with TRBJ2-1; 8 bases are shared with TRBD2. V shed 7 bases, J shed 6 bases, and the junction held 11 bases outside the gene matches. This CDR3 region has 15 residues. Germline CDR1 reads MNHNS; CDR2 reads SASEGT. The CDR3 DNA follows: TGTGCCAGCAAAAAGCCGGGACTAGTTGGCAATGAGCAGTTCTTC. This translates into CASKKPGLVGNEQFF.

J is TRBJ2-1 and V is TRBV24-1; 11 bases agree with TRBD2. The CDR3 is 15 residues long. V lost 3 bases and J lost 14; bases outside the gene matches: 11. The germline V gene encodes CDR1 KGHDR and CDR2 SFDVKD. The CDR3 DNA sequence: TGTGCCACCAGTGATAATATAGCGGGAGGGCCCTCAAAGTTCTTC. Translation: CATSDNIAGGPSKFF.

The table lists this clonotype with many counts. The chain carries TRBV20-1 and TRBJ2-5, with D maybe TRBD2 (6 bases). V dropped 5 bases and J dropped 7 bases, with 26 bases sitting between them. Germline values: CDR1 DFQATT, CDR2 SNEGSKA (reference sequence). The length of the CDR3 is 16 residues. The CDR3 DNA sequence: TGCAGTGCTCATAGGACTAAAGGGCGAGGACCTGGGACCCAGTACTTC. It translates to CSAHRTKGRGPGTQYF.

This clonotype has at least ten counts. The chain uses TRBV5-6 and TRBJ1-4, with 9 bases matching TRBD1. Germline V gene lookup returns CDR1 SGHDT and CDR2 YYEEEE. This CDR3 is 15 amino acids long. V was clipped by 4 bases and J by 8 bases; unmatched bases: 9. The DNA for the CDR3 is TGTGCCAGCAGCCGAGGGGGACAGGGCAGCGAAAAACTGTTTTTT. Translation gives CASSRGGQGSEKLFF. Full variable domain (remainder filled in from reference TRBV5-6 and TRBJ1-4): DAGVTQSPTHLIKTRGQQVTLRCSPKSGHDTVSWYQQALGQGPQFIFQYYEEEERQRGNFPDRFSGHQFPNYSSELNVNALLLGDSALYLCASSRGGQGSEKLFFGSGTQLSVL.

This clonotype was found once. V and J are TRBV7-2 and TRBJ2-1; D possibly corresponds to TRBD1 (6 bases). Germline CDR1 is SGHTA and CDR2 is FQGNSA. Trimming stripped 5 bases from V and 8 bases from J, with 13 bases between. The CDR3 extends over 13 amino acids. CDR3 sequence reads: CASSRIEGDEQFF. CDR3 coding DNA: TGTGCCAGCAGCCGTATCGAGGGGGATGAGCAGTTCTTC.

The chain couples TRBV28 to TRBJ2-2, with D possibly being TRBD1 (6 bases). The length of the CDR3 is 15 residues. In germline, CDR1 is MDHEN, CDR2 SYDVKM. Trimming took 8 bases from V and 5 from J, leaving 18 bases between them. The CDR3 DNA reads as TGTGCCAGCGTGTCCCCCGACAGGAAGACCGGGGAGCTGTTTTTT. Translated, it gives CASVSPDRKTGELFF.

The table lists this clonotype with many counts. This chain connects TRBV7-9 to TRBJ2-1; 7 nucleotides agree with TRBD1. This CDR3 has 12 amino acids. Trimming cost V 3 bases and J 10 bases; bases outside gene matches: 3. Looked up from germline, CDR1 is SEHNR and CDR2 is FQNEAQ (reference sequence). Written as DNA, the CDR3 is TGTGCCAGCAGCTTTTCGGACAGGGAGCAGTTCTTC. It yields the protein CASSFSDREQFF.

This chain connects TRBV4-1 to TRBJ2-3; the D is unclear. CDR3 length: 15 residues. Trimming took 1 base from V and 4 from J, leaving 12 bases between them. Germline V gives CDR1 MGHRA, CDR2 YSYEKL. CDR3 residues: CASSQVVAESDTQYF. The CDR3 nucleotides read TGCGCCAGCAGCCAAGTCGTGGCGGAGTCAGATACGCAGTATTTT.

This clonotype showed up many times. This chain joins TRBV10-3 and TRBJ2-6, with 11 bases aligning to TRBD1. CDR3 length: 15 amino acids. The trim removed 10 bases at V and 2 bases at J, leaving 4 bases unmatched. Germline CDR1 is ENHRY and CDR2 is SYGVKD. The CDR3 region is CATGQGAPGANVLTF. For the CDR3, the DNA is TGTGCCACCGGACAGGGGGCGCCTGGGGCCAACGTCCTGACTTTC.

This chain connects TRBV18 to TRBJ1-4; 8 bases match TRBD1. The V gene's germline CDR1 is KGHSH and CDR2 LQKENI. The V segment lost 5 bases and the J segment 8 bases; nucleotides outside the gene matches: 10. The CDR3 spans 15 residues. The CDR3 here is CASSSSSGGLEKLFF. CDR3 nucleotide sequence: TGTGCCAGCTCATCGTCATCAGGGGGCCTAGAAAAACTGTTTTTT.

This clonotype was counted many times. The chain uses TRBV28 and TRBJ2-7; perhaps D is TRBD1 or TRBD2 (5 bases each). This CDR3 region has 14 residues. Trimming left V 6 bases short and J 6 bases short, with 18 bases between. In germline, CDR1 is MDHEN, CDR2 SYDVKM. The CDR3, as DNA: TGTGCCAGCAGGGGACGTTTAATTGACTTCGAGCAGTACTTC. Translating gives CASRGRLIDFEQYF.

The sample holds a few counts of this clonotype. CDR3 sequence (DNA): TGTGCCAGCAGTTTTGTGGGAGAAAGCACAGATACGCAGTATTTT. Its translation is CASSFVGESTDTQYF. The chain links TRBV12-3 or TRBV12-4 to TRBJ2-3; weak D call: TRBD2 (5 bases). The CDR3 is 15 residues long. Trimming took 3 bases from V and 0 from J, leaving 10 bases between them.

This chain connects TRBV6-2 or TRBV6-3 to TRBJ1-6; unclear D gene. The germline V gene encodes CDR1 MNHEY and CDR2 SVGEGT. Between the trimmed V and J ends, which lost 2 bases and 5 bases, there was a span of 7 bases. The CDR3 totals 14 residues. CDR3 coding DNA: TGTGCCAGCAGTTACGACGGAAATAATTCACCCCTCCACTTT. This sequence encodes CASSYDGNNSPLHF.

The V gene is TRBV7-9, the J gene TRBJ1-4, with unresolved D. The ends were cut back, 1 base at V and 2 bases at J, with 8 bases in the middle. Germline assignment: CDR1 SEHNR and CDR2 FQNEAQ (reference sequence). The CDR3 is 15 residues long. The CDR3 reads CASSLVVGTNEKLFF. In DNA, the CDR3 is TGTGCCAGCAGCTTAGTGGTAGGGACTAATGAAAAACTGTTTTTT.

This clonotype was detected only a few times. The V gene is TRBV9, the J gene TRBJ1-1; D gene unclear. V was trimmed by 0 bases and J by 6 bases, leaving 15 bases between them. The CDR3 sequence is 15 residues long. The germline gives CDR1 SGDLS, CDR2 YYNGEE. The CDR3 sequence is CASSVVGIGSPEAFF. In DNA, the CDR3 is TGTGCCAGCAGCGTAGTTGGGATAGGGAGCCCTGAAGCTTTCTTT.

The CDR3 sequence: CASRSPTKAEAFF. CDR3 nucleotide sequence: TGTGCCAGCAGGTCCCCAACGAAGGCTGAAGCTTTCTTT. The rearrangement links TRBV27 to TRBJ1-1; D gene unclear. This CDR3 has 13 amino acids. Trimming pared 6 bases from V and 6 bases from J, leaving 14 bases between. Germline V CDR1 and CDR2: MNHEY, SMNVEV (reference sequence).

This clonotype was seen many times. The J gene is TRBJ2-3, the V gene TRBV12-3 or TRBV12-4, with a possible D match to TRBD2 (5 bases). The CDR3 is made up of 12 amino acids. The V end was cut by 8 bases, the J end by 7 bases, with 13 bases between. CDR3 protein: CASSPGEYTQYF. The CDR3, as DNA: TGTGCCAGCTCCCCCGGGGAGTATACGCAGTATTTT.

This chain uses TRBV29-1 with TRBJ2-3, with 7 bases lining up with TRBD1. CDR3 size: 12 residues. Losses at the gene ends were 4 bases for V and 6 bases for J; bases not matched to a gene: 4. Germline V gene lookup returns CDR1 SQVTM and CDR2 ANQGSEA. The CDR3 is CSVVQGLDTQYF. The CDR3 bases are TGCAGCGTTGTACAGGGGTTGGATACGCAGTATTTT.